This T cell receptor (beta chain) was sequenced for a study of shared clonotypes between healthy human individuals. About this clone itself: The sample has other DNA sequences that encode this CDR3 too.

Assay used: immunoSEQ multiplex PCR; TCRdb lists only in-frame clones, some missing. The sample shows hundreds of thousands of clones, roughly 84% of them seen only once. Germline V lookup: CDR1 MNHEY, CDR2 SMNVEV (reference sequence). The CDR3 contains 12 residues. Trimming removed 3 bases at V and 7 bases at J, with 7 bases between. This chain joins TRBV27 and TRBJ2-1; D is ambiguous. Sequences were obtained from memory CD8+ T cells sorted from blood. Documented subset: CD45RO+ cells pooled with CCR7-negative TemRA cells. This receptor was taken from a man aged 18 to 29 in good health. DNA for the CDR3: TGTGCCAGCAGTTTGCTGGGGAATGAGCAGTTCTTC. Protein: CASSLLGNEQFF.